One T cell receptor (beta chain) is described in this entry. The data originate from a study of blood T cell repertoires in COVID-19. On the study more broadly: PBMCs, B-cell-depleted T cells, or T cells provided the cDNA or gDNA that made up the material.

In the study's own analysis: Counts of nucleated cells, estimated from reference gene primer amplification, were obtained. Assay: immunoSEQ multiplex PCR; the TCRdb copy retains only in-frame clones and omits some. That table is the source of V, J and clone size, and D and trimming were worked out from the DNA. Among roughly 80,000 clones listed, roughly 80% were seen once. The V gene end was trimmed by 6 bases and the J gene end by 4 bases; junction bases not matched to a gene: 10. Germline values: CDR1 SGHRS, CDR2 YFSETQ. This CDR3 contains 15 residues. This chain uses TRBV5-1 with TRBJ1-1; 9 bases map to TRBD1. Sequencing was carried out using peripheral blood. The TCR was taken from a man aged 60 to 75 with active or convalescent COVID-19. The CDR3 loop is CASTGDMTGGTEAFF. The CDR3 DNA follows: TGCGCCAGCACAGGGGACATGACAGGGGGCACTGAAGCTTTCTTT.